Listed here are 10 T cell receptor beta chains from one sample, sequenced in a study of T-cell memory formation after mild COVID-19 (dated by TCRdb to the early 2020s). Receptor amplification or capture employed 5' RACE. The instrument given in TCRdb is Illumina NovaSeq 6000. The public reads were run again by TCRdb, first through fastp at Q25 and then through MiXCR, and only productive beta chains were kept. Every entry covers one CDR3 protein and lists the most common genes and DNA from its rows. This sample comprises about 81,000 distinct CDR3 sequences, roughly 25% of them detected only once. Of the sample, roughly two fifths falls within the top ten clones. Sequenced material: PBMCs or a T cell subset sorted from them (not recorded which). These receptors all stem from a man younger than 35 who had mild COVID-19 (a few samples of this study predate the infection). The sample titles of this study are shuffled in the database, so cell type and time point are left out; the donor was told from shared clones.

A few counts support this clonotype. The chain links TRBV6-5 to TRBJ2-5, with 12 nucleotides matching TRBD2. The CDR3 has 15 residues. Germline V CDR1 and CDR2: MNHEY, SVGAGI. The junction had 7 bases not matched to a gene; V was cut back by 6 bases and J by 5 bases. The CDR3 loop reads CASSHGLAGRETQYF. The CDR3 DNA is TGTGCCAGCAGCCATGGACTAGCGGGGAGGGAGACCCAGTACTTC.

The chain employs TRBV7-9 and TRBJ1-6; D is unresolved. V lost 5 bases and J 10 bases, leaving 18 bases between the germline ends. The CDR3 extends over 15 amino acids. The germline V gene encodes CDR1 SEHNR and CDR2 FQNEAQ (reference sequence). The CDR3 DNA reads TGTGCCAGCAGCACGCGGCCCCTACGAGGGTCACCCCTCCACTTT. It yields the protein CASSTRPLRGSPLHF.

The rearrangement links TRBV12-3 or TRBV12-4 to TRBJ1-2, with 9 positions matching TRBD1. Unmatched junction bases numbered 4, after V lost 1 base and J lost 4 bases. The CDR3 extends over 15 amino acids. This CDR3 reads CASSLEGTGLYGYTF. As DNA, the CDR3 is TGTGCCAGCAGTTTAGAAGGGACAGGGCTCTATGGCTACACCTTC.

This clonotype was seen at least ten times. The chain couples TRBV19 to TRBJ1-2; D remains ambiguous. With 7 bases removed from V and 2 bases from J, the gap between germline ends came to 11 bases. Per germline, CDR1 LNHDA and CDR2 SQIVND (reference sequence). CDR3 length: 13 residues. CDR3 protein: CASKSWQNYGYTF. The CDR3 DNA sequence: TGTGCCAGTAAATCCTGGCAGAACTATGGCTACACCTTC.

This clonotype was detected many times. The chain employs TRBV12-3 or TRBV12-4 and TRBJ2-3; D might be TRBD2 (6 bases). The CDR3 contains 14 residues. V lost 3 bases, J lost 1 base, and 8 bases lay in between. CDR3 protein: CASSLGGGTDTQYF. In DNA form, the CDR3 reads TGTGCCAGCAGTTTGGGCGGGGGCACAGATACGCAGTATTTT.

The V gene is TRBV7-9, the J gene TRBJ2-1; the D call may be TRBD1 or TRBD2 (5 bases each). Germline V gene lookup returns CDR1 SEHNR and CDR2 FQNEAQ (reference sequence). V lost 2 bases and J lost 9, with 17 bases in between. CDR3 size: 15 residues. CDR3 coding DNA: TGTGCCAGCAGCTTATTGGTGGGCGTCGGGGCTGAGCAGTTCTTC. Protein product: CASSLLVGVGAEQFF.

This clonotype appeared a few times. The CDR3 reads CASSQVLSSGSSPLHF. The CDR3 DNA is TGCGCCAGCAGCCAAGTCTTGTCCAGCGGGAGTTCACCCCTCCACTTT. V and J are TRBV4-1 and TRBJ1-6; D is ambiguous. The CDR3 sequence is 16 residues long. V dropped 1 base and J dropped 9 bases, with 16 bases sitting between them. Germline V lookup: CDR1 MGHRA, CDR2 YSYEKL.

In its sample, this clonotype was seen a few times. The chain uses TRBV5-1 and TRBJ2-5; TRBD2 might be the D (6 bases). Trimming shortened V by 1 base and J by 4 bases, and 14 bases separated the two germline ends. This CDR3 has 15 amino acids. The germline V gene has CDR1 SGHRS and CDR2 YFSETQ. CDR3 sequence: CASSLTRGGRETQYF. In nucleotides, the CDR3 is TGCGCCAGCAGCTTGACGCGGGGTGGGAGAGAGACCCAGTACTTC.

This clonotype was detected a few times. V and J are TRBV11-1 and TRBJ2-3, with TRBD2 as a possible D gene (6 bases). The CDR3 length is 17 residues. V lost 4 bases to trimming and J lost 0 bases, with 17 bases between them. CDR1 is SGHAT and CDR2 is FQDESV in the germline V gene (reference sequence). CDR3 in amino acids: CASSYNVLLASTDTQYF. CDR3 DNA: TGTGCCAGCAGCTATAACGTTTTACTAGCTAGCACAGATACGCAGTATTTT. Full variable domain (outside the CDR3, taken from reference TRBV11-1 and TRBJ2-3): EAEVAQSPRYKITEKSQAVAFWCDPISGHATLYWYRQILGQGPELLVQFQDESVVDDSQLPKDRFSAERLKGVDSTLKIQPAELGDSAMYLCASSYNVLLASTDTQYFGPGTRLTVL.

This clonotype was picked up a small number of times. The chain joins TRBV7-9 to TRBJ1-5; D perhaps matches TRBD1 (6 bases). The V end lost 4 bases, the J end lost 1 base, and 8 bases lay between the germline ends. The CDR3 is 14 amino acids. CDR1 SEHNR and CDR2 FQNEAQ come from the germline V gene (reference sequence). CDR3 in amino acids: CASSSGASNQPQHF. CDR3 in DNA: TGTGCCAGCAGCTCAGGGGCCAGCAATCAGCCCCAGCATTTT.